The next 4 T cell receptor beta chains were all read from a single sample in a study of OX40 agonist ivuxolimab in advanced cancers. Sequenced by immunoSEQ multiplex PCR; TCRdb stores in-frame clones only, minus some. Among around 72,000 clones listed, around 83% were seen once. This material consisted of CD4+ or CD8+ T cells sorted from blood, taken in a trial of the OX40 agonist ivuxolimab. All receptors come from an adult with an advanced solid tumor such as melanoma, head and neck, liver or kidney cancer.

The genes are TRBV4-2 and TRBJ2-7; 11 nucleotides line up with TRBD2. This CDR3 is 16 amino acids long. The V segment lost 2 bases and the J segment 5 bases; nucleotides outside the gene matches: 8. CDR1 and CDR2 from the germline V gene are LGHNA and YNFKEQ. The CDR3, as DNA: TGTGCCAGCAGCCAACTTATAGCGGGAGGGCCTCACGAGCAGTACTTC. Its translation is CASSQLIAGGPHEQYF.

The V and J genes are TRBV7-9 and TRBJ2-5; a weak D match, TRBD1 (5 bases). This CDR3 has 13 residues. The ends were cut back, 1 base at V and 3 bases at J, with 6 bases in the middle. Germline CDR1 reads SEHNR; CDR2 reads FQNEAQ (reference sequence). The CDR3 is CASSLGGEETQYF. The CDR3 nucleotides are TGTGCCAGCAGCTTAGGGGGCGAAGAGACCCAGTACTTC. The complete variable domain, with remaining parts taken from reference TRBV7-9 and TRBJ2-5, reads DTGVSQNPRHKITKRGQNVTFRCDPISEHNRLYWYRQTLGQGPEFLTYFQNEAQLEKSRLLSDRFSAERPKGSFSTLEIQRTEQGDSAMYLCASSLGGEETQYFGPGTRLLVL.

The count of this clone is one. V and J are TRBV6-1 and TRBJ2-1, with a weak D call TRBD1 (6 bases). Germline lookup yields CDR1 MNHNS and CDR2 SASEGT. The V end lost 5 bases, the J end lost 5 bases, and 16 bases lay between the germline ends. The CDR3 is made up of 15 amino acids. Here the CDR3 DNA reads TGTGCCAGCAGTTCTCGCCAGGGGTCCCACAATGAGCAGTTCTTC. This sequence encodes CASSSRQGSHNEQFF.

V is TRBV4-1 and J is TRBJ2-7, with D perhaps TRBD1 or TRBD2 (6 bases each). The CDR3 contains 16 residues. The V gene's germline CDR1 is MGHRA and CDR2 YSYEKL. Trimming took 0 bases from V and 2 from J, leaving 14 bases between them. The CDR3 loop reads CASSQDMGGSPYEQYF. CDR3 nucleotide sequence: TGCGCCAGCAGCCAAGATATGGGGGGCTCTCCCTACGAGCAGTACTTC.